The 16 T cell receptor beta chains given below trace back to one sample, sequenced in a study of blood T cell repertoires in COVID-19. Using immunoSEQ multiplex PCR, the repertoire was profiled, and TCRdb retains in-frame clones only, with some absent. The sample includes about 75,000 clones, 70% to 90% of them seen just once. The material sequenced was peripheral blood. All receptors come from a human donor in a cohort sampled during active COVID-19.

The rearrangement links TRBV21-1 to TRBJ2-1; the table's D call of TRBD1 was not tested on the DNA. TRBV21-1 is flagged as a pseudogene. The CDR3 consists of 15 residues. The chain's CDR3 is CASSKGQGLENEQFF. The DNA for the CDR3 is TGTGCCAGCAGCAAGGGGCAGGGGTTGGAAAATGAGCAGTTCTTC.

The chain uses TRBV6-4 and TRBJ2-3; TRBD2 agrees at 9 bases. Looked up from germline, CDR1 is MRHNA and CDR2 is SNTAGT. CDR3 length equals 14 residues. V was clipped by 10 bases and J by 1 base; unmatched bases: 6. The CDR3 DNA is TGTGCCACCACTAGCGGGTGGGGCACAGATACGCAGTATTTT. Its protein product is CATTSGWGTDTQYF.

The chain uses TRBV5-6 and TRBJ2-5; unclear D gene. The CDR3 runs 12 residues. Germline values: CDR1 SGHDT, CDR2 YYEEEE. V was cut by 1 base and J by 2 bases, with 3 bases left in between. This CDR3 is CASSLPQETQYF. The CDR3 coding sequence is TGTGCCAGCAGCTTGCCACAAGAGACCCAGTACTTC.

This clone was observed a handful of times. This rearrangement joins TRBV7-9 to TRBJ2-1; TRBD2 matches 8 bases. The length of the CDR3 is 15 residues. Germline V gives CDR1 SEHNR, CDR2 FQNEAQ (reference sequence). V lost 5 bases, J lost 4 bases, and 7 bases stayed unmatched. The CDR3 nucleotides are TGTGCCAGCAGCCCTAGCGGGTCCCCATACAATGAGCAGTTCTTC. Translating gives CASSPSGSPYNEQFF.

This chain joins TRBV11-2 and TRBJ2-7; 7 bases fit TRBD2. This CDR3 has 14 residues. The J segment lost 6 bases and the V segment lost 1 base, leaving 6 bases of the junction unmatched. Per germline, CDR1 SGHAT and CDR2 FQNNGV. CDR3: CASSLGTRSVEQYF. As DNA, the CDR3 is TGTGCCAGCAGCTTAGGGACTAGATCGGTCGAGCAGTACTTC. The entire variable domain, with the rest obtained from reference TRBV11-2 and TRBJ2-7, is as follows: EAGVAQSPRYKIIEKRQSVAFWCNPISGHATLYWYQQILGQGPKLLIQFQNNGVVDDSQLPKDRFSAERLKGVDSTLKIQPAKLEDSAVYLCASSLGTRSVEQYFGPGTRLTVT.

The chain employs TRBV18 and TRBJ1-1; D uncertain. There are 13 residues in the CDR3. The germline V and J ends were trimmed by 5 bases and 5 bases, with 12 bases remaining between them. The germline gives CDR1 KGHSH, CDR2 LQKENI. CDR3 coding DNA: TGTGCCAGCTCAGGAGCGGCAAGGACTGAAGCTTTCTTT. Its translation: CASSGAARTEAFF.

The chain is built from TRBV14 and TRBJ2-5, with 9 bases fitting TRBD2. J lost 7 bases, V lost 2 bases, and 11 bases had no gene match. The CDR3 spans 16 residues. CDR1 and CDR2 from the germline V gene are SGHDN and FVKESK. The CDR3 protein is CASSQSSAGGLVTQYF. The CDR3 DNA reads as TGTGCCAGCAGCCAATCTTCGGCGGGGGGGCTGGTGACCCAGTACTTC.

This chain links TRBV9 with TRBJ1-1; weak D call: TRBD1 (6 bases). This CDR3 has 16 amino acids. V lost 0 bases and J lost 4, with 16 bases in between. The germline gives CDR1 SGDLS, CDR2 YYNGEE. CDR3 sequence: CASSVGGGQDITEAFF. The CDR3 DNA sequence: TGTGCCAGCAGCGTAGGCGGGGGGCAAGATATCACTGAAGCTTTCTTT.

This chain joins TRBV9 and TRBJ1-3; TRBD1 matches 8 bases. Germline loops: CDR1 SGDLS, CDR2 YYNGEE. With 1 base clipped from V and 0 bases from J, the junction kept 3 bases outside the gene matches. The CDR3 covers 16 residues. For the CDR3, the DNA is TGTGCCAGCAGCGTAATGGACAGGGTCTCTGGAAACACCATATATTTT. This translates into CASSVMDRVSGNTIYF.

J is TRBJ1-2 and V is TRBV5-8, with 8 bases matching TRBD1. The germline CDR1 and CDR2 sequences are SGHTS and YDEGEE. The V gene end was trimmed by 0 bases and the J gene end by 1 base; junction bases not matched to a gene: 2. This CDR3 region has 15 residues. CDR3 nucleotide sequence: TGTGCCAGCAGCTTGGCAGGGGGCTTTAACTATGGCTACACCTTC. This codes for CASSLAGGFNYGYTF.

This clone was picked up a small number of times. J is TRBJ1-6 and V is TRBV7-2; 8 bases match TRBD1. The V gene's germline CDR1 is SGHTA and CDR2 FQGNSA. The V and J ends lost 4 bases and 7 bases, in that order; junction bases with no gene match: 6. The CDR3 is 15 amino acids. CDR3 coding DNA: TGTGCCAGCAGCTCCGGACAGGGCGGCAATTCACCCCTCCACTTT. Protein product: CASSSGQGGNSPLHF. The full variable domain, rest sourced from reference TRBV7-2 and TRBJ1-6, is GAGVSQSPSNKVTEKGKDVELRCDPISGHTALYWYRQSLGQGLEFLIYFQGNSAPDKSGLPSDRFSAERTGGSVSTLTIQRTQQEDSAVYLCASSSGQGGNSPLHFGNGTRLTVT.

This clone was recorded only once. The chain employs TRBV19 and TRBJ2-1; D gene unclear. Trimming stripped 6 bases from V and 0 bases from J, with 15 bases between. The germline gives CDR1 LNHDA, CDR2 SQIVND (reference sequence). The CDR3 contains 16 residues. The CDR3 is CASSPSGRSSYNEQFF. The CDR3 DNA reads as TGTGCCAGTAGCCCCTCCGGTCGGAGCTCCTACAATGAGCAGTTCTTC.

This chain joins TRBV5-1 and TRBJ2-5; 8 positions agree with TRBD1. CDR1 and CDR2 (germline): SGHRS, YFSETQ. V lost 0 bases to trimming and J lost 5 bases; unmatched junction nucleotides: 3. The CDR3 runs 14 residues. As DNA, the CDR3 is TGCGCCAGCAGCTTGGCCAGGGGGCGGGAGACCCAGTACTTC. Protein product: CASSLARGRETQYF. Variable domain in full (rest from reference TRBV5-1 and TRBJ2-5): KAGVTQTPRYLIKTRGQQVTLSCSPISGHRSVSWYQQTPGQGLQFLFEYFSETQRNKGNFPGRFSGRQFSNSRSEMNVSTLELGDSALYLCASSLARGRETQYFGPGTRLLVL.

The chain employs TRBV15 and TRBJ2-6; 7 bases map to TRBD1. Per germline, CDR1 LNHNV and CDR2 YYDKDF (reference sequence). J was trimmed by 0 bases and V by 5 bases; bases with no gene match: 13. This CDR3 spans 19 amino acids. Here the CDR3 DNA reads TGTGCCACCAGCCCTATTAACTCCGGGACAGTCTCTGGGGCCAACGTCCTGACTTTC. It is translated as CATSPINSGTVSGANVLTF.

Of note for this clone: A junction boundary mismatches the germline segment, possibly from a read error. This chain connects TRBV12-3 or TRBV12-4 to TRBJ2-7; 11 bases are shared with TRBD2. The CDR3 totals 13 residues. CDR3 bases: TGTGCCAGCAGTTTGGGTAGCGGGGGGGATCATCACTTC. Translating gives CASSLGSGGDHHF.

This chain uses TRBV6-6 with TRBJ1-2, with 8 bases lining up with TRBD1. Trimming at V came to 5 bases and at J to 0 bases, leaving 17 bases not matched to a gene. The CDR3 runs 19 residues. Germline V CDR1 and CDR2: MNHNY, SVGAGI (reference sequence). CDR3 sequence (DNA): TGTGCCAGCAGTCCCTCTTGGCAGGGGGCATGGGTTACTAACTATGGCTACACCTTC. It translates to CASSPSWQGAWVTNYGYTF.